Below, 24 T cell receptor beta chains from the same sample are listed, as sequenced in a study of cytomegalovirus exposure and HLA in healthy donors. Assay: immunoSEQ multiplex PCR; the TCRdb copy retains only in-frame clones and omits some. Altogether 180,000 or so clones are present, roughly nine tenths being singletons, with the ten largest covering 2% to 3%. The sequencing input was PBMCs. These TCRs come from a man aged 18-30 years in good health and CMV-seropositive.

V is TRBV11-2 and J is TRBJ2-7; D call uncertain. The V and J ends lost 1 base and 1 base respectively, with 2 bases between them. This CDR3 is built from 12 residues. The germline V gene encodes CDR1 SGHAT and CDR2 FQNNGV. CDR3 DNA: TGTGCCAGCAGCTTAGTATCCTACGAGCAGTACTTC. As protein: CASSLVSYEQYF.

The V and J genes are TRBV11-2 and TRBJ2-1; 7 bases match TRBD2. The V gene's germline CDR1 is SGHAT and CDR2 FQNNGV. With 0 bases clipped from V and 4 bases from J, the junction kept 6 bases outside the gene matches. CDR3 size: 16 residues. As DNA, the CDR3 is TGTGCCAGCAGCTTAGAGGCGGGAGTAGGTTACAATGAGCAGTTCTTC. Amino acids: CASSLEAGVGYNEQFF.

This clone occurred once. The chain uses TRBV25-1 and TRBJ1-2; D remains ambiguous. This CDR3 is built from 12 residues. Germline V gene sequence: CDR1 MGHDK, CDR2 SYGVNS. V was shortened by 9 bases and J by 7 bases, with 15 bases between the two germline ends. In DNA, the CDR3 is TGTGCCAGTTCGACGACCTCAGGTGGCTACACCTTC. As protein: CASSTTSGGYTF.

This sequence joins TRBV27 and TRBJ1-6, with D unresolved. CDR1 and CDR2 from the germline V gene are MNHEY and SMNVEV (reference sequence). The CDR3 has 12 residues. Trimming took 5 bases from V and 7 from J, leaving 6 bases between them. CDR3 DNA sequence: TGTGCCAGCAGTCCTACCAATTCACCCCTCCACTTT. This translates into CASSPTNSPLHF.

V and J are TRBV25-1 and TRBJ1-1; TRBD1 is a possible D gene (6 bases). The CDR3 loop spans 13 amino acids. V was clipped by 6 bases and J by 1 base, with 9 bases between them. CDR1 and CDR2 (germline): MGHDK, SYGVNS. CDR3 coding DNA: TGTGCCAGCAGCCTACAGGGGAACACTGAAGCTTTCTTT. This encodes CASSLQGNTEAFF.

V is TRBV28 and J is TRBJ1-3; TRBD1 matches at 10 bases. CDR1 MDHEN and CDR2 SYDVKM come from the germline V gene. V was pared by 5 bases and J by 3 bases, with 16 bases of the junction left unmatched. The CDR3 sequence is 19 residues long. The chain's CDR3 is CASSPQIVRQGAIGNTIYF. The CDR3, as DNA: TGTGCCAGCAGTCCACAAATAGTACGACAGGGGGCAATTGGAAACACCATATATTTT.

The rearrangement uses TRBV6-4 and TRBJ2-3, with 14 bases matching TRBD2. The germline V gene encodes CDR1 MRHNA and CDR2 SNTAGT. V lost 5 bases and J lost 4; bases outside the gene matches: 2. The CDR3 extends over 15 amino acids. The CDR3 reads CASSRLAGGPDTQYF. For the CDR3, the DNA is TGTGCCAGCAGTCGACTAGCGGGAGGGCCAGATACGCAGTATTTT.

This chain connects TRBV30 to TRBJ2-3; 8 nucleotides align to TRBD2. The ends lost 3 bases at V and 4 bases at J; junction bases unmatched: 9. Germline assignment: CDR1 GTSNPN and CDR2 SVGIG (reference sequence). This CDR3 region has 15 residues. DNA of the CDR3: TGTGCCTGGAGGAGCGGGGGAGCAGTGGCAGATACGCAGTATTTT. Amino acid sequence: CAWRSGGAVADTQYF.

V gene TRBV7-9 combines with J gene TRBJ2-1; TRBD2 agrees at 7 bases. CDR1 is SEHNR, CDR2 FQNEAQ, per germline (reference sequence). Trimming cost V 11 bases and J 7 bases; bases outside gene matches: 14. This CDR3 region has 14 residues. The CDR3 here is CAVEGGSLRNEQFF. CDR3 DNA sequence: TGTGCCGTTGAAGGCGGGAGTTTGAGGAATGAGCAGTTCTTC.

CDR3 sequence (DNA): TGTGCCAGCAGCGTTCTAGCGGGAACGGAGACCCAGTACTTC. Protein: CASSVLAGTETQYF. The rearrangement uses TRBV9 and TRBJ2-5, with 9 bases fitting TRBD2. This CDR3 contains 14 residues. After removal of 2 bases from V and 5 bases from J, the junction contained 4 bases not matched to a gene. CDR1 is SGDLS, CDR2 YYNGEE, per germline.

The V and J genes are TRBV7-9 and TRBJ1-6, with 8 bases identical to TRBD1. The length of the CDR3 is 14 residues. The V segment lost 5 bases and the J segment 7 bases; nucleotides outside the gene matches: 4. In germline, CDR1 is SEHNR, CDR2 FQNEAQ (reference sequence). CDR3 in DNA: TGTGCCAGCAGCGCTCGACAGGGGAATTCACCCCTCCACTTT. The encoded protein is CASSARQGNSPLHF.

This chain uses TRBV2 with TRBJ2-7; D is perhaps TRBD2 (6 bases). This CDR3 spans 13 amino acids. Deletions cut 10 bases from V and 2 bases from J, with 15 bases between. Germline CDR1 is SNHLY and CDR2 is FYNNEI. This CDR3 reads CATRRDSAYEQYF. The CDR3 nucleotides read TGTGCCACCAGGCGGGACTCCGCCTACGAGCAGTACTTC.

The chain carries TRBV4-3 and TRBJ2-3; a weak D match, TRBD2 (5 bases). CDR1 is LGHNA, CDR2 YSLEER, per germline. This CDR3 spans 15 amino acids. V gave up 0 bases and J gave up 1 base, with 8 bases separating them. CDR3 sequence reads: CASSQDPRGTDTQYF. In DNA form, the CDR3 reads TGCGCCAGCAGCCAAGATCCGAGGGGCACAGATACGCAGTATTTT.

V and J are TRBV2 and TRBJ1-1; tentatively, D is TRBD1 (5 bases). Germline CDR1 reads SNHLY; CDR2 reads FYNNEI. Trimming removed 2 bases at V and 6 bases at J, with 13 bases between. The CDR3 is 14 amino acids. CDR3 region: CASSEFVVGAEAFF. CDR3 sequence (DNA): TGTGCCAGCAGTGAATTTGTCGTAGGGGCTGAAGCTTTCTTT. The full variable domain, with the rest looked up from reference TRBV2 and TRBJ1-1, is EPEVTQTPSHQVTQMGQEVILRCVPISNHLYFYWYRQILGQKVEFLVSFYNNEISEKSEIFDDQFSVERPDGSNFTLKIRSTKLEDSAMYFCASSEFVVGAEAFFGQGTRLTVV.

The chain carries TRBV29-1 and TRBJ2-6; D not resolved. In germline, CDR1 is SQVTM, CDR2 ANQGSEA. The CDR3 is 13 residues long. The V end lost 4 bases, the J end lost 1 base, and 5 bases lay between the germline ends. CDR3 amino acids: CSVGLSGANVLTF. In DNA, the CDR3 is TGCAGCGTTGGGCTTTCTGGGGCCAACGTCCTGACTTTC.

The chain couples TRBV19 to TRBJ1-5; TRBD1 is a possible D gene (6 bases). From germline, CDR1 is LNHDA and CDR2 SQIVND (reference sequence). The CDR3 loop spans 15 amino acids. V lost 6 bases to trimming and J lost 7 bases, with 19 bases between them. CDR3 sequence (DNA): TGTGCCAGTAGGATCCTGGGGGCAGGGGAACAGCCCCAGCATTTT. As protein: CASRILGAGEQPQHF.

This sequence joins TRBV6-6 and TRBJ1-2, with TRBD1 identical over 7 bases. The CDR3 contains 15 residues. J lost 3 bases, V lost 4 bases, and 8 bases had no gene match. CDR1 and CDR2 (germline): MNHNY, SVGAGI (reference sequence). DNA for the CDR3: TGTGCCAGCAGTTCCCTCATCGGACAGGACTATGGCTACACCTTC. It codes for CASSSLIGQDYGYTF.

The chain uses TRBV27 and TRBJ2-7; 9 nucleotides match TRBD2. The germline V gene encodes CDR1 MNHEY and CDR2 SMNVEV (reference sequence). There are 18 residues in the CDR3. With V trimmed by 3 bases and J by 2 bases, 14 bases remained unmatched. CDR3 protein: CASSFVAVVAGVTYEQYF. CDR3 nucleotide sequence: TGTGCCAGCAGTTTTGTGGCAGTAGTAGCGGGGGTGACCTACGAGCAGTACTTC.

CDR3 DNA sequence: TGTGCCAGCAGCGTAGCCCGGACAGGGTATAACTATGGCTACACCTTC. Translation: CASSVARTGYNYGYTF. V and J are TRBV9 and TRBJ1-2; 8 bases line up with TRBD1. The CDR3 extends over 16 amino acids. After removal of 0 bases from V and 1 base from J, the junction contained 5 bases not matched to a gene. From germline, CDR1 is SGDLS and CDR2 YYNGEE.

The rearrangement links TRBV18 to TRBJ2-7; perhaps TRBD1 as D (6 bases). V lost 6 bases to trimming and J lost 4 bases, with 22 bases between them. This CDR3 has 16 amino acids. Germline V CDR1 and CDR2: KGHSH, LQKENI. The CDR3, as DNA: TGTGCCAGCTCCGAGGTTTCGGGATACCAGGGGTACGAGCAGTACTTC. Translation gives CASSEVSGYQGYEQYF.

CDR3 loop: CASRPGQGANYGYTF. CDR3 bases: TGTGCCAGCAGGCCTGGACAGGGGGCAAACTATGGCTACACCTTC. The chain couples TRBV27 to TRBJ1-2, with 11 bases matching TRBD1. This CDR3 spans 15 amino acids. Trimming cost V 6 bases and J 2 bases; bases outside gene matches: 5. In germline, CDR1 is MNHEY, CDR2 SMNVEV (reference sequence).

This sequence joins TRBV2 and TRBJ1-1; D is possibly TRBD1 (5 bases). Germline V CDR1 and CDR2: SNHLY, FYNNEI. This CDR3 contains 14 residues. Trimming removed 7 bases at V and 3 bases at J, with 15 bases between. The CDR3 loop is CASTGRTPYTEAFF. CDR3 DNA sequence: TGTGCCAGCACCGGGCGGACACCTTACACTGAAGCTTTCTTT. The variable domain in full, completed from reference TRBV2 and TRBJ1-1, reads EPEVTQTPSHQVTQMGQEVILRCVPISNHLYFYWYRQILGQKVEFLVSFYNNEISEKSEIFDDQFSVERPDGSNFTLKIRSTKLEDSAMYFCASTGRTPYTEAFFGQGTRLTVV.

V and J are TRBV4-3 and TRBJ2-1, with 9 bases lining up with TRBD2. V dropped 2 bases and J dropped 4; count of bases not matched to a gene: 3. The CDR3 length is 15 residues. The germline gives CDR1 LGHNA, CDR2 YSLEER. The CDR3 region is CASSQQREVYNEQFF. CDR3 nucleotides: TGCGCCAGCAGCCAACAGCGGGAGGTGTACAATGAGCAGTTCTTC.

The rearrangement uses TRBV5-4 and TRBJ2-2; 7 bases match TRBD2. Germline V gene data show CDR1 as SGHNT and CDR2 as YYREEE (reference sequence). The CDR3 sequence is 18 residues long. The trim removed 6 bases at V and 5 bases at J, leaving 19 bases unmatched. CDR3 sequence reads: CASTPPPEAGVQTGELFF. The CDR3 region has the DNA TGTGCCAGCACCCCTCCCCCCGAGGCGGGAGTTCAGACCGGGGAGCTGTTTTTT.